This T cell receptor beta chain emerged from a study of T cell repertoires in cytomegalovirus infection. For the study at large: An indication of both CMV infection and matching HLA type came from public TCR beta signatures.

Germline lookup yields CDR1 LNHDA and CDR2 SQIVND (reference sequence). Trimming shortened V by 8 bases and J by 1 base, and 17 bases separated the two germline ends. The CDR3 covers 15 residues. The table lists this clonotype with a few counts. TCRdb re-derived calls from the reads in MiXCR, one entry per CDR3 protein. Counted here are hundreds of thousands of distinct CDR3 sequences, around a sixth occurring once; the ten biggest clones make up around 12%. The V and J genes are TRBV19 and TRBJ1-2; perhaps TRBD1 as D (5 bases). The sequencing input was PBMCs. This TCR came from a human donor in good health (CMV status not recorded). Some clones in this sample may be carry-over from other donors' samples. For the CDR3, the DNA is TGTGCCAGTCTACATGGGACGGCCGGTAACTATGGCTACACCTTC. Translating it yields CASLHGTAGNYGYTF.